The clone carrying this T cell receptor (beta chain) was recorded only once. This entry comes from a study of blood T cell repertoires in COVID-19. Study-level background: Samples representing acute and convalescent COVID-19 were sourced from the United States, Italy and Spain.

Measured with immunoSEQ multiplex PCR; TCRdb has only the in-frame clones, and not every one. The sample carries hundreds of thousands of clones, nearly 90% recorded once. Trimming removed 0 bases at V and 5 bases at J, with 7 bases between. Germline values: CDR1 LGHNA, CDR2 YSLEER. The length of the CDR3 is 14 residues. The sequence came from a woman aged 18-35 years who had recovered from COVID-19. The rearrangement links TRBV4-3 to TRBJ1-4; no definite D call. Material: peripheral blood. The CDR3 bases are TGCGCCAGCAGCCAAGAACAGCTAAATGAAAAACTGTTTTTT. Its translation: CASSQEQLNEKLFF.